Listed here are 24 T cell receptor beta chains from one sample, sequenced in a study of blood T cell repertoires in COVID-19 (dated by TCRdb to 2020 to 2021). Library preparation employed the immunoSEQ multiplex PCR assay. TCRdb mirrors the immuneACCESS table, restricted to in-frame sequences. Some clones are absent from its copies; in checked studies, under half trace to an unresolved V gene, and the reason for the others is unknown. The sample table records about 350,000 clones; less than 90% of these occur just once. The ten largest clones represent 1% of the sample. Sequenced sample: PBMCs or T cells enriched from blood (not recorded which). Source of these receptors: a woman aged 25-40 years who had recovered from COVID-19.

V gene TRBV5-1 combines with J gene TRBJ1-2, with 8 bases that match TRBD1. Trimming removed 3 bases from V and 2 bases from J; junction bases left unmatched: 3. The CDR3 has 14 residues. Germline CDR1 and CDR2: SGHRS and YFSETQ. The CDR3 bases are TGCGCCAGCAGCTCGGGGGACAGGAACTATGGCTACACCTTC. Translating gives CASSSGDRNYGYTF.

V gene TRBV2 combines with J gene TRBJ1-5; a possible D gene is TRBD1 (6 bases). The CDR3 sequence is 14 residues long. V was clipped by 4 bases and J by 4 bases, with 11 bases between them. Germline V gene lookup returns CDR1 SNHLY and CDR2 FYNNEI. The CDR3, as DNA: TGTGCCAGCAGTGTACAGGGAGTTAATCAGCCCCAGCATTTT. Protein: CASSVQGVNQPQHF.

The V and J genes are TRBV28 and TRBJ2-3, with 9 bases aligning to TRBD2. This CDR3 spans 18 amino acids. Germline V gene data show CDR1 as MDHEN and CDR2 as SYDVKM. The junction had 14 bases not matched to a gene; V was cut back by 5 bases and J by 2 bases. The CDR3 loop reads CASSHPGTSPPFTDTQYF. CDR3 DNA: TGTGCCAGCAGTCACCCGGGGACTAGCCCCCCCTTCACAGATACGCAGTATTTT.

This clone appeared a few times. V and J are TRBV28 and TRBJ1-2; D remains ambiguous. From germline, CDR1 is MDHEN and CDR2 SYDVKM. V shed 6 bases and J shed 3 bases, with 11 bases lying between them. CDR3 size: 13 residues. Written as DNA, the CDR3 is TGTGCCAGCAGCTTGAGATCATACTATGGCTACACCTTC. Protein: CASSLRSYYGYTF.

V usage is TRBV18 and J usage is TRBJ1-1, with D possibly matching TRBD1 (6 bases). Trimming took off 3 bases at V and 5 bases at J, with 7 bases between the two ends. Germline CDR1 is KGHSH and CDR2 is LQKENI. CDR3 size: 12 residues. The CDR3 DNA is TGTGCCAGCTCACCTGACAGGACTGAAGCTTTCTTT. This translates into CASSPDRTEAFF.

J is TRBJ1-1 and V is TRBV29-1; 7 positions match TRBD1. The V gene's germline CDR1 is SQVTM and CDR2 ANQGSEA. V lost 7 bases to trimming and J lost 5 bases; unmatched junction nucleotides: 7. There are 12 residues in the CDR3. In DNA form, the CDR3 reads TGCAGCGCATGGACAGGAAGGACTGAAGCTTTCTTT. Translated, it gives CSAWTGRTEAFF. The complete variable domain, with remaining parts taken from reference TRBV29-1 and TRBJ1-1, reads SAVISQKPSRDICQRGTSLTIQCQVDSQVTMMFWYRQQPGQSLTLIATANQGSEATYESGFVIDKFPISRPNLTFSTLTVSNMSPEDSSIYLCSAWTGRTEAFFGQGTRLTVV.

J is TRBJ2-3 and V is TRBV20-1; no definite D call. Germline V lookup: CDR1 DFQATT, CDR2 SNEGSKA (reference sequence). Trimming stripped 8 bases from V and 5 bases from J, with 8 bases between. This CDR3 region has 10 residues. CDR3 amino acids: CSPKQDTQYF. The DNA for the CDR3 is TGCAGTCCCAAGCAAGATACGCAGTATTTT.

The chain combines TRBV12-3 or TRBV12-4 with TRBJ1-4, with a possible D match to TRBD1 (5 bases). There are 13 residues in the CDR3. With 5 bases removed from V and 6 bases from J, the gap between germline ends came to 10 bases. The CDR3 is CASSPRGYEKLFF. CDR3 coding DNA: TGTGCCAGCAGTCCTAGGGGTTATGAAAAACTGTTTTTT.

This sequence joins TRBV7-9 and TRBJ1-6; D is perhaps TRBD1 (6 bases). Trimming removed 4 bases at V and 9 bases at J, with 13 bases between. Germline CDR1 is SEHNR and CDR2 is FQNEAQ (reference sequence). CDR3 size: 14 residues. Here the CDR3 DNA reads TGTGCCAGCAGCTCGGTACAGGGTCGTTCACCCCTCCACTTT. Translated: CASSSVQGRSPLHF.

This chain links TRBV30 with TRBJ1-3; D gene ambiguous. The germline V gene encodes CDR1 GTSNPN and CDR2 SVGIG (reference sequence). The CDR3 is made up of 12 amino acids. The V end lost 6 bases, the J end lost 8 bases, and 14 bases lay between the germline ends. The CDR3: CACQTLRDTIYF. Here the CDR3 DNA reads TGTGCCTGCCAAACCTTGAGGGACACCATATATTTT.

This chain connects TRBV6-6 to TRBJ2-5; 8 bases line up with TRBD2. Germline V gene sequence: CDR1 MNHNY, CDR2 SVGAGI (reference sequence). V gave up 5 bases and J gave up 4 bases; unmatched junction bases: 18. The CDR3 length is 18 residues. Here the CDR3 reads CASSPYGRGAPALETQYF. CDR3 sequence (DNA): TGTGCCAGCAGTCCGTACGGGCGGGGGGCCCCAGCTTTAGAGACCCAGTACTTC.

The rearrangement uses TRBV4-2 and TRBJ2-2, with D possibly being TRBD2 (6 bases). The CDR3 covers 18 residues. CDR1 and CDR2 (germline): LGHNA, YNFKEQ. The V end lost 0 bases, the J end lost 6 bases, and 20 bases lay between the germline ends. CDR3 nucleotides: TGTGCCAGCAGCCAAGAAAGAGAAGGGCGGGGCCCAGCCGGGGAGCTGTTTTTT. This translates into CASSQEREGRGPAGELFF.

The chain carries TRBV7-2 and TRBJ2-3; no clear D. With 4 bases removed from V and 2 bases from J, the gap between germline ends came to 10 bases. There are 14 residues in the CDR3. Germline V gives CDR1 SGHTA, CDR2 FQGNSA. CDR3 DNA sequence: TGTGCCAGCAGCTGGCTAGGAAACACAGATACGCAGTATTTT. This gives the protein CASSWLGNTDTQYF.

The chain has TRBV28 and TRBJ2-5; the D gene is possibly TRBD1 (5 bases). The CDR3 totals 14 residues. Germline CDR1 MDHEN, CDR2 SYDVKM. V shed 6 bases and J shed 6 bases, with 17 bases lying between them. CDR3 nucleotides: TGTGCCAGCAGACAAACCCAGGGCGCGCAGACCCAGTACTTC. Translation gives CASRQTQGAQTQYF.

This clone was seen only once. This chain's CDR3 is CASSLSMQGTGEQYF. The CDR3 DNA follows: TGTGCCAGCAGCTTATCGATGCAGGGAACTGGCGAGCAGTACTTC. The chain carries TRBV7-2 and TRBJ2-7, with D perhaps TRBD1 (5 bases). V was pared by 2 bases and J by 6 bases, with 17 bases between. This CDR3 spans 15 amino acids. Looked up from germline, CDR1 is SGHTA and CDR2 is FQGNSA.

The V call is TRBV28, the J call TRBJ1-6; D not certain. The CDR3 contains 13 residues. V gave up 4 bases and J gave up 10 bases, with 11 bases separating them. Germline CDR1 and CDR2: MDHEN and SYDVKM. In DNA, the CDR3 is TGTGCCAGCAGTTGGGAGGTGAGCTCACCCCTCCACTTT. Translation: CASSWEVSSPLHF. Full variable domain (rest looked up from reference TRBV28 and TRBJ1-6): DVKVTQSSRYLVKRTGEKVFLECVQDMDHENMFWYRQDPGLGLRLIYFSYDVKMKEKGDIPEGYSVSREKKERFSLILESASTNQTSMYLCASSWEVSSPLHFGNGTRLTVT.

V gene TRBV30 combines with J gene TRBJ1-1, with TRBD1 as a possible D gene (5 bases). This CDR3 comprises 13 residues. Germline V gene sequence: CDR1 GTSNPN, CDR2 SVGIG (reference sequence). The V end lost 1 base, the J end lost 1 base, and 7 bases lay between the germline ends. The CDR3 loop reads CAWSATGNTEAFF. DNA for the CDR3: TGTGCCTGGAGTGCCACAGGGAACACTGAAGCTTTCTTT.

The rearrangement joins TRBV27 to TRBJ2-7, with D unresolved. Germline values: CDR1 MNHEY, CDR2 SMNVEV (reference sequence). The V end lost 5 bases, the J end lost 2 bases, and 10 bases lay between the germline ends. CDR3 length: 13 amino acids. The CDR3 region is CASSPRSAYEQYF. DNA of the CDR3: TGTGCCAGCAGTCCGCGATCCGCCTACGAGCAGTACTTC.

The J gene is TRBJ1-3, the V gene TRBV5-6; TRBD1 matches 7 bases. CDR3 length: 15 residues. The ends lost 4 bases at V and 3 bases at J; junction bases unmatched: 7. Germline CDR1 and CDR2: SGHDT and YYEEEE. The CDR3 sequence is CASSLGTEGGNTIYF. In DNA, the CDR3 is TGTGCCAGCAGCCTGGGGACAGAAGGTGGAAACACCATATATTTT. The full variable domain, with the rest looked up from reference TRBV5-6 and TRBJ1-3, is DAGVTQSPTHLIKTRGQQVTLRCSPKSGHDTVSWYQQALGQGPQFIFQYYEEEERQRGNFPDRFSGHQFPNYSSELNVNALLLGDSALYLCASSLGTEGGNTIYFGEGSWLTVV.

The V and J genes are TRBV12-1 and TRBJ1-1; the table names TRBD1, a call not compared with the DNA. TRBV12-1 is an annotated pseudogene. CDR3 length: 14 residues. The CDR3, as DNA: TGTGCCAGCAGCTCCCGGGACAGGGGTACTGAAGCTTTCTTT. It translates to CASSSRDRGTEAFF.

The chain is built from TRBV30 and TRBJ1-1; 7 bases agree with TRBD1. V lost 5 bases to trimming and J lost 0 bases; unmatched junction nucleotides: 3. CDR1 is GTSNPN and CDR2 is SVGIG in the germline V gene (reference sequence). The CDR3 length is 13 residues. In nucleotides, the CDR3 is TGTGCCTGGGCGACAGGGATGAACACTGAAGCTTTCTTT. This translates into CAWATGMNTEAFF. Variable domain in full (rest from reference TRBV30 and TRBJ1-1): SQTIHQWPATLVQPVGSPLSLECTVEGTSNPNLYWYRQAAGRGLQLLFYSVGIGQISSEVPQNLSASRPQDRQFILSSKKLLLSDSGFYLCAWATGMNTEAFFGQGTRLTVV.

Only a few counts were recorded for this clone. J is TRBJ1-3 and V is TRBV18; tentative D call: TRBD1 (6 bases). This CDR3 has 17 amino acids. Germline lookup yields CDR1 KGHSH and CDR2 LQKENI. Trimming removed 3 bases from V and 4 bases from J, with 19 bases in between. CDR3 DNA: TGTGCCAGCTCACCCAGAAGGGACAACCTGGTCGGAAACACCATATATTTT. Its protein is CASSPRRDNLVGNTIYF.

The J gene is TRBJ1-1, the V gene TRBV30; possible D gene TRBD1, 5 bases. Germline V CDR1 and CDR2: GTSNPN, SVGIG (reference sequence). V was pared by 2 bases and J by 2 bases, with 33 bases between. The CDR3 runs 21 residues. The CDR3 reads CAWSLVSLLGDPGVLNTEAFF. CDR3 in DNA: TGTGCCTGGAGTCTTGTCTCCCTGCTGGGGGACCCGGGGGTTCTAAACACTGAAGCTTTCTTT.

The chain links TRBV10-3 to TRBJ1-2; unclear D gene. Between the trimmed V and J ends, which lost 7 bases and 5 bases, there was a span of 14 bases. This CDR3 has 13 amino acids. Per the germline V gene, CDR1 is ENHRY and CDR2 is SYGVKD. The CDR3 DNA reads as TGTGCCATCATTTGGGCCGTCCTTTATGGCTACACCTTC. Its translation is CAIIWAVLYGYTF.